Each of the 10 T cell receptor beta chains below was sequenced from the same sample in a study of shared clonotypes between healthy human individuals. Libraries were prepared by immunoSEQ multiplex PCR; TCRdb keeps only in-frame clonotypes and omits some of them. The table shows about half a million clones, with around 80% occurring only once. Sequencing was done on a sample of PBMCs. These receptors all come from a woman between 40 and 50 years old in good health. Some clones in this sample may be carry-over from other donors' samples.

This clone was observed a few times. The chain carries TRBV6-1 and TRBJ2-3; possibly TRBD2 for D (5 bases). This CDR3 comprises 15 residues. The germline gives CDR1 MNHNS, CDR2 SASEGT. Trimming took 5 bases from V and 2 from J, leaving 14 bases between them. The CDR3 nucleotides read TGTGCCAGCAGTAGTACGGACTCGACCACAGATACGCAGTATTTT. Translating gives CASSSTDSTTDTQYF.

A single count supports this clone. The genes are TRBV29-1 and TRBJ1-3, with D perhaps matching TRBD1 (6 bases). The germline gives CDR1 SQVTM, CDR2 ANQGSEA. V dropped 6 bases and J dropped 0 bases, with 15 bases sitting between them. The CDR3 has 15 amino acids. The CDR3 loop is CSVDTTGDSGNTIYF. CDR3 bases: TGCAGCGTGGATACGACAGGCGACTCTGGAAACACCATATATTTT.

The chain carries TRBV9 and TRBJ2-1; TRBD2 is a possible D gene (6 bases). With 0 bases removed from V and 9 bases from J, the gap between germline ends came to 13 bases. CDR1 is SGDLS, CDR2 YYNGEE, per germline. The CDR3 consists of 14 residues. CDR3 amino acids: CASSVGRWRGEQFF. The CDR3 bases are TGTGCCAGCAGCGTAGGGCGGTGGAGGGGTGAGCAGTTCTTC.

The chain recombines TRBV2 with TRBJ1-1, with D possibly being TRBD1 (6 bases). Germline-derived CDR1 and CDR2 are SNHLY and FYNNEI. The CDR3 is made up of 14 amino acids. V was trimmed by 7 bases and J by 3 bases, leaving 15 bases between them. CDR3 DNA: TGTGCCAGCACCGAAACAGGGTTCGACACTGAAGCTTTCTTT. Translated: CASTETGFDTEAFF. Filled out from reference TRBV2 and TRBJ1-1, the complete variable domain reads EPEVTQTPSHQVTQMGQEVILRCVPISNHLYFYWYRQILGQKVEFLVSFYNNEISEKSEIFDDQFSVERPDGSNFTLKIRSTKLEDSAMYFCASTETGFDTEAFFGQGTRLTVV.

The gene calls are TRBV19 and TRBJ2-6; D remains unclear. The V and J ends lost 5 bases and 0 bases respectively, with 11 bases between them. The CDR3 consists of 16 residues. CDR1 LNHDA and CDR2 SQIVND come from the germline V gene (reference sequence). DNA for the CDR3: TGTGCCAGTAGTCTCGACCGGAACTCTGGGGCCAACGTCCTGACTTTC. This codes for CASSLDRNSGANVLTF.

This rearrangement joins TRBV7-9 to TRBJ2-5; D uncertain. CDR1 is SEHNR and CDR2 is FQNEAQ in the germline V gene (reference sequence). The CDR3 loop spans 15 amino acids. V lost 1 base to trimming and J lost 1 base, with 10 bases between them. The CDR3 DNA is TGTGCCAGCAGCTTAGGGAGTCCTTCCCAAGAGACCCAGTACTTC. Translation gives CASSLGSPSQETQYF.

The chain couples TRBV2 to TRBJ2-5; D uncertain. This CDR3 has 11 amino acids. V was trimmed by 8 bases and J by 5 bases, leaving 9 bases between them. Per germline, CDR1 SNHLY and CDR2 FYNNEI. CDR3 coding DNA: TGTGCCAGCCAGGAAGGGGAGACCCAGTACTTC. Translated, it gives CASQEGETQYF.

This chain connects TRBV7-8 to TRBJ1-2; D perhaps matches TRBD1 (6 bases). Trimming took off 4 bases at V and 1 base at J, with 13 bases between the two ends. Per the germline V gene, CDR1 is SGHVS and CDR2 is FQNEAQ. CDR3 length equals 15 residues. CDR3 sequence: CASSSRDTYNYGYTF. DNA of the CDR3: TGTGCCAGCAGCTCACGGGACACTTATAACTATGGCTACACCTTC.

Remarks on this clone: A much larger clone is a single base away; this may be a read error. This sample includes further DNA sequences coding for the same CDR3. The chain uses TRBV11-2 and TRBJ1-5; tentative D call: TRBD1 (6 bases). Germline V gives CDR1 SGHAT, CDR2 FQNNGV. This CDR3 has 14 residues. The CDR3 DNA reads TGTGCCAGCAGCTTATTCTCAGGGGATCAGCCCCAGCATTTC. This encodes CASSLFSGDQPQHF.

This clone was counted once. The CDR3 loop reads CASSSYSESDYTF. The DNA for the CDR3 is TGCGCCAGCAGCTCATATTCAGAGTCTGACTACACCTTC. This chain links TRBV5-1 with TRBJ1-2; D call uncertain. Germline lookup yields CDR1 SGHRS and CDR2 YFSETQ. Trimming removed 3 bases from V and 10 bases from J, with 16 bases in between. CDR3 length: 13 amino acids.